The sequence of this TCR beta chain was determined in a study of shared clonotypes between healthy human individuals. Study-level information: Per donor, three plates held CD4 naive cells, three held CD4 memory, two held CD8 naive and one held CD8 memory.

Trimming cost V 6 bases and J 3 bases; bases outside gene matches: 6. The CDR3 length is 15 residues. Germline V CDR1 and CDR2: SNHLY, FYNNEI. A note on this clone: Antigen unknown.

Here immunoSEQ multiplex PCR was the method, and the copy in TCRdb shows in-frame clones only, minus some. The data contain approximately 530,000 clones, about 95% of them singletons. Overall study findings and caveats: Across subsets, estimated richness was generally greater for naive than for memory populations. Non-shared clonotypes showed lower generation probabilities than clonotypes common to all four donors. The study sampled only blood, and tissue repertoires likely differ.

The chain carries TRBV2 and TRBJ2-1, with 9 bases matching TRBD1. The receptor comes from a woman aged 30 to 39 in good health. Sequenced: naive CD4+ T cells sorted from blood. The subset here: CD45RA+ positively selected. In DNA form, the CDR3 reads TGTGCCAGCAGATGGACAGGGGCTGGCTACAATGAGCAGTTCTTC. The encoded protein is CASRWTGAGYNEQFF.